This TCR beta chain emerged from a study of sequential checkpoint blockade in melanoma. The wider study: After both sequences, patients received maintenance nivolumab.

Sample treatment: randomized to nivolumab then ipilimumab (arm A) or the reverse (arm B). No patient had prior DNA-damaging chemotherapy. Sorted cells were live CD3+CD8+, lacking CD19 and CD56, from PBMCs. Assay used: immunoSEQ multiplex PCR; TCRdb lists only in-frame clones, some missing. The sample holds more than 25,000 clones, roughly nine tenths seen once. The sample here was CD8+ T cells sorted from blood (inferred from file names), taken from a patient given nivolumab and ipilimumab in sequence. The TCR originated in a human donor with melanoma.

For the CDR3, the DNA is TGTGCCAGCAGCTCCGGGACAGGGGCCTACGAGCAGTACTTC. It specifies CASSSGTGAYEQYF. This chain joins TRBV9 and TRBJ2-5; 10 bases match TRBD1. Near its end, the DNA agrees better with TRBJ2-7, so the J call may be wrong. The CDR3 is 14 residues long. The V gene's germline CDR1 is SGDLS and CDR2 YYNGEE.